This is a list of T cell receptor beta chains from one sample in a study of T cell responses to AZD1222 COVID-19 vaccine. Libraries were prepared by immunoSEQ multiplex PCR; TCRdb keeps only in-frame clonotypes and omits some of them. In the table there are 90,000 to 150,000 clones, around 90% of which are singletons. Material: peripheral blood, obtained on day 0 of AZD1222 vaccination. These receptors were obtained from an adult in good health. CDR3s leave out the opening cysteine and the closing phenylalanine or tryptophan.

CDR3aa	v_gene
ASRSGTETQY	TRBV28
ASSPAASTESSYEQY	TRBV18
ASRGGGAGSPLH	TRBV2
SASSPPYNEQF	TRBV20-1
ASSPVGVNTGELF	TRBV11-2
ASSLAWGPQETQY	TRBV7-7
ASSSTGTRKNNEQF	TRBV10-2
ASSITGGSVDGYT	TRBV5-1
ASTEGTGPLYGYT	TRBV19
ASSPRARALHEQF	TRBV27
ASSLGRVQPQH	TRBV5-6
ASSYSRGSEAF	TRBV6-5
ASSLGLTATNEKLF	TRBV5-1
ASSLGFGTGELF	TRBV19
ASSQSLAGGPMDTQY	TRBV3-1/TRBV3-2
ATSGDKLF	TRBV15
ASSAGSNQPQH	TRBV25-1
ASSYVPTGGYGYT	TRBV6-5
ASTNPGQGQSEAF	TRBV19
ASSLATSGVYGYT	TRBV5-6
ASSPLPSGGGNEKLF	TRBV19
ASSYSGVNYGYT	TRBV6-5
ASSWTAGTGEADTQY	TRBV5-1
ASSVGQDNEKLF	TRBV9
ASSLGSRVWNYGYT	TRBV5-4
ASSSSSGTGAGELF	TRBV7-9
ASSVGTGPHEQY	TRBV19
ASSPPGVSSDQETQY	TRBV18
ASSPRGGTNEKLF	TRBV18
ASSYNVDTQY	TRBV4-2
ASSEGEGWYGYT	TRBV6-1
ASSESRDTEAF	TRBV2
ASRFQGNTEAF	TRBV27
ASSLWGQGPSYEQY	TRBV11-2
ASSLEAGRYSPLH	TRBV5-4
ASSYDRGEQY	TRBV13
ASSGETQY	TRBV5-1
ASSLAEALDEQY	TRBV5-1
ASSIVGTSGGNNEQF	TRBV19
ASSQLGGGNQPQH	TRBV4-1
ASSPRNTGTEAF	TRBV6-5
ASSYSITGAAGNTIY	TRBV5-1
SVASEIDTEAF	TRBV29-1
ASSLRRGYETQY	TRBV7-8
ASTSLAGGNEQF	TRBV19
ASSPGQPEYGYT	TRBV4-1
ASSQDIGATGIRNYGYT	TRBV3-1/TRBV3-2
ASKERTSTDTQY	TRBV19
ASSEAIVAYEQY	TRBV2
ASSLTSSADSYEQY	TRBV4-1
ASSPGQNYEQY	TRBV7-9